This passage covers 2 T cell receptor beta chains from one sample sequenced in a study of T cell changes during pregnancy in multiple sclerosis. Method: immunoSEQ multiplex PCR; TCRdb's copy keeps in-frame clones and lacks some. The sample lists 70,000 to 95,000 clones; around 94% were seen once. The sequencing used peripheral blood, collected in the second trimester of pregnancy. All receptors derive from a female donor in good health, enrolled as a control in a pregnancy study.

A single count supports this clone. The V gene is TRBV30, the J gene TRBJ2-2; the D gene is possibly TRBD2 (7 bases). Per the germline V gene, CDR1 is GTSNPN and CDR2 is SVGIG (reference sequence). This CDR3 spans 15 amino acids. The germline V and J ends were trimmed by 0 bases and 7 bases, with 15 bases remaining between them. This CDR3 is CAWSVLGGGGGELFF. The CDR3 DNA is TGTGCCTGGAGTGTATTAGGGGGGGGAGGCGGGGAGCTGTTTTTT.

The V gene is TRBV5-4, the J gene TRBJ2-7, with a weak D call TRBD2 (7 bases). Germline V gene lookup returns CDR1 SGHNT and CDR2 YYREEE (reference sequence). CDR3 size: 15 residues. Trimming took off 5 bases at V and 0 bases at J, with 15 bases between the two ends. The CDR3 DNA reads TGTGCCAGCAGGCAAAGGGGGGGAACCTCCTACGAGCAGTACTTC. Its protein is CASRQRGGTSYEQYF.